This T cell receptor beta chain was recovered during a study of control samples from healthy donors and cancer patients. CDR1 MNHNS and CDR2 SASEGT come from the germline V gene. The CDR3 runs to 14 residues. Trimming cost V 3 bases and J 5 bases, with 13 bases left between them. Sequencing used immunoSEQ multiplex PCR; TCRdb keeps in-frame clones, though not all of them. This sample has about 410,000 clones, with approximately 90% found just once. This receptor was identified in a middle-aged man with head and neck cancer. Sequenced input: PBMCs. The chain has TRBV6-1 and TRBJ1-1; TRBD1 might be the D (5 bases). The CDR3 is CASSEGPKGTEAFF. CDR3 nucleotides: TGTGCCAGCAGTGAGGGACCGAAAGGGACTGAAGCTTTCTTT.